This TCR beta chain was found in a study of blood T cell repertoires in COVID-19. About the research overall: The study drew acute and convalescent COVID-19 samples from the United States, Italy and Spain.

Measured with immunoSEQ multiplex PCR; TCRdb has only the in-frame clones, and not every one. The repertoire holds approximately 300,000 clones, roughly nine tenths seen once, with roughly 18% in the top ten. The cohort comprised adults aged about 18 to 100 years residing in 20 to 30 US areas. Recovery among Cohort 3 donors was established by two negative PCRs, clearance, or symptom resolution. CDR3 length: 15 amino acids. After removal of 4 bases from V and 3 bases from J, the junction contained 6 bases not matched to a gene. From germline, CDR1 is SGHRS and CDR2 YFSETQ. The genes are TRBV5-1 and TRBJ2-7, with TRBD1 matching over 11 bases. Sequences were obtained from PBMCs or T cells enriched from blood (not recorded which). The origin of this receptor is a woman aged 30 to 39 who had recovered from COVID-19. The CDR3 sequence is CASSPRGQGVYEQYF. As DNA, the CDR3 is TGCGCCAGCAGCCCGCGGGGACAGGGGGTCTACGAGCAGTACTTC.